The 22 T cell receptor beta chains below come from one sample, sequenced in a study of shared clonotypes between healthy human individuals. Sequencing was performed with immunoSEQ multiplex PCR; in TCRdb, only in-frame clones are kept and a portion is missing. Of roughly 500,000 clones in the sample, about four fifths were seen once. Sequencing was done on a sample of PBMCs. The receptor source for this set is a woman aged 40 to 55 in good health. Some clones in this sample may be carry-over from other donors' samples.

V is TRBV5-4 and J is TRBJ2-7; maybe TRBD2 (6 bases). From germline, CDR1 is SGHNT and CDR2 YYREEE (reference sequence). The CDR3 has 15 amino acids. V was clipped by 3 bases and J by 7 bases, with 20 bases between them. This chain's CDR3 is CASSSIAVLSGEQYF. The CDR3 nucleotides are TGTGCCAGCAGCTCAATAGCGGTCCTTTCCGGGGAGCAGTACTTC.

The chain has TRBV11-2 and TRBJ2-1, with D perhaps matching TRBD2 (6 bases). V dropped 6 bases and J dropped 12 bases, with 9 bases sitting between them. CDR3 length: 10 amino acids. From germline, CDR1 is SGHAT and CDR2 FQNNGV. CDR3 sequence: CASSQGGQFF. The CDR3 DNA reads TGTGCCAGCAGTCAGGGAGGGCAGTTCTTC.

J is TRBJ1-1 and V is TRBV18; D is undetermined. Germline assignment: CDR1 KGHSH and CDR2 LQKENI. V lost 2 bases and J lost 3, with 7 bases in between. CDR3 length: 13 residues. CDR3 loop: CASSPAVDTEAFF. CDR3 DNA sequence: TGTGCCAGCTCACCAGCCGTGGACACTGAAGCTTTCTTT.

This clone was counted a few times. The V call is TRBV30, the J call TRBJ2-5; D assignment may be TRBD1 or TRBD2 (6 bases each). The CDR3 is made up of 14 amino acids. Germline V gives CDR1 GTSNPN, CDR2 SVGIG (reference sequence). V was shortened by 2 bases and J by 1 base, with 11 bases between the two germline ends. CDR3 protein: CAWSRKGGQETQYF. CDR3 nucleotide sequence: TGTGCCTGGAGTCGGAAGGGGGGCCAAGAGACCCAGTACTTC.

The chain employs TRBV4-2 and TRBJ1-6; tentative D call: TRBD1 (6 bases). The CDR3 is made up of 14 amino acids. Trimming took 3 bases from V and 9 from J, leaving 12 bases between them. CDR1 and CDR2 from the germline V gene are LGHNA and YNFKEQ. The CDR3 loop reads CASSQAGASSPLHF. Here the CDR3 DNA reads TGTGCCAGCAGCCAGGCAGGGGCAAGTTCACCCCTCCACTTT.

This rearrangement joins TRBV2 to TRBJ2-5, with a weak D call TRBD2 (6 bases). The CDR3 extends over 14 amino acids. Germline-derived CDR1 and CDR2 are SNHLY and FYNNEI. V gave up 3 bases and J gave up 4 bases, with 12 bases separating them. The CDR3 loop is CASSDKTRGETQYF. As DNA, the CDR3 is TGTGCCAGCAGTGACAAGACTAGGGGAGAGACCCAGTACTTC.

This clone has just one count. CDR3 region: CASSLGGGEQYF. CDR3 sequence (DNA): TGTGCCAGCAGCTTGGGGGGGGGCGAGCAGTACTTC. The chain joins TRBV5-4 to TRBJ2-5; 7 bases are shared with TRBD2. The end of the DNA aligns better with TRBJ2-7, so the J call may be wrong. The CDR3 is made up of 12 amino acids. From germline, CDR1 is SGHNT and CDR2 YYREEE (reference sequence).

The chain carries TRBV19 and TRBJ1-5; D is possibly TRBD1 (5 bases). CDR3 length equals 13 residues. V dropped 5 bases and J dropped 7 bases, with 12 bases sitting between them. Germline values: CDR1 LNHDA, CDR2 SQIVND (reference sequence). CDR3 DNA sequence: TGTGCCAGTAGTGAGCAGGGACGGCAGCCCCAGCATTTT. This encodes CASSEQGRQPQHF.

The chain links TRBV29-1 to TRBJ2-3; 12 nucleotides match TRBD2. From germline, CDR1 is SQVTM and CDR2 ANQGSEA. J lost 6 bases, V lost 3 bases, and 4 bases had no gene match. This CDR3 spans 14 amino acids. The DNA for the CDR3 is TGCAGCGTTGACGGTCTAGCGGGAGGGGATACGCAGTATTTT. This codes for CSVDGLAGGDTQYF.

Notes on this clone: This sample includes further DNA sequences coding for the same CDR3. The chain joins TRBV6-5 to TRBJ1-1; tentatively, D is TRBD1 (5 bases). V lost 0 bases, J lost 5 bases, and 13 bases lay in between. Germline CDR1 and CDR2: MNHEY and SVGAGI. The CDR3 extends over 15 amino acids. For the CDR3, the DNA is TGTGCCAGCAGTTACTCGAAGTGGGGGGGAACTGAAGCTTTCTTT. Its protein product is CASSYSKWGGTEAFF.

The chain joins TRBV29-1 to TRBJ1-4, with 10 bases that match TRBD1. After removal of 8 bases from V and 8 bases from J, the junction contained 2 bases not matched to a gene. The CDR3 is made up of 11 amino acids. Per the germline V gene, CDR1 is SQVTM and CDR2 is ANQGSEA. As DNA, the CDR3 is TGCAGCCGGGACAGGGGAGAAAAACTGTTTTTT. Its protein product is CSRDRGEKLFF.

To note about this clone: The sample has other DNA sequences that encode this CDR3 too. This chain links TRBV18 with TRBJ2-5; D unclear. Deletions cut 3 bases from V and 5 bases from J, with 10 bases between. Germline CDR1 KGHSH, CDR2 LQKENI. The CDR3 spans 13 residues. The chain's CDR3 is CASSPGFGETQYF. Here the CDR3 DNA reads TGTGCCAGCTCACCGGGCTTTGGGGAGACCCAGTACTTC.

J is TRBJ1-1 and V is TRBV7-9; D possibly corresponds to TRBD1 (5 bases). Germline CDR1 reads SEHNR; CDR2 reads FQNEAQ (reference sequence). The CDR3 is 14 amino acids. V was shortened by 1 base and J by 6 bases, with 12 bases between the two germline ends. CDR3 nucleotides: TGTGCCAGCAGCTTAGTTTCGGGAGGGGCTGAAGCTTTCTTT. Its protein product is CASSLVSGGAEAFF.

The J gene is TRBJ2-7, the V gene TRBV10-1; 9 nucleotides line up with TRBD2. V was clipped by 0 bases and J by 5 bases; unmatched bases: 8. The CDR3 consists of 16 residues. Germline-derived CDR1 and CDR2 are WNHNN and SYGVQD (reference sequence). The CDR3 spells CASSESGSGRSDEQYF. The DNA for the CDR3 is TGCGCCAGCAGTGAGTCGGGGAGCGGGAGGTCGGACGAGCAGTACTTC.

The rearrangement joins TRBV2 to TRBJ2-7; D uncertain. Germline assignment: CDR1 SNHLY and CDR2 FYNNEI. Trimming shortened V by 3 bases and J by 4 bases, and 13 bases separated the two germline ends. The CDR3 runs to 14 residues. Written as DNA, the CDR3 is TGTGCCAGCAGTGATCCCCTAGTGGGGTACGAGCAGTACTTC. Amino acid sequence: CASSDPLVGYEQYF. The full variable domain, with the rest looked up from reference TRBV2 and TRBJ2-7, is EPEVTQTPSHQVTQMGQEVILRCVPISNHLYFYWYRQILGQKVEFLVSFYNNEISEKSEIFDDQFSVERPDGSNFTLKIRSTKLEDSAMYFCASSDPLVGYEQYFGPGTRLTVT.

This rearrangement joins TRBV18 to TRBJ1-5, with TRBD1 matching 7 bases. Losses at the gene ends were 2 bases for V and 5 bases for J; bases not matched to a gene: 9. The CDR3 is 16 amino acids. Per the germline V gene, CDR1 is KGHSH and CDR2 is LQKENI. The CDR3 here is CASSPAGQAPDQPQHF. The CDR3 nucleotides are TGTGCCAGCTCACCAGCCGGACAGGCCCCCGATCAGCCCCAGCATTTT.

This clone was counted between two and nine times. The chain recombines TRBV9 with TRBJ1-1; D is perhaps TRBD1 (5 bases). The V and J ends lost 3 bases and 0 bases respectively, with 12 bases between them. Per germline, CDR1 SGDLS and CDR2 YYNGEE. The CDR3 contains 15 residues. The CDR3 sequence: CASSASGTVNTEAFF. CDR3 nucleotide sequence: TGTGCCAGCAGCGCCTCCGGGACGGTGAACACTGAAGCTTTCTTT.

V is TRBV29-1 and J is TRBJ2-5; 9 bases are a match to TRBD2. The DNA end is a closer match to TRBJ2-7, so the J assignment may be wrong. The length of the CDR3 is 16 residues. Germline CDR1 SQVTM, CDR2 ANQGSEA. The CDR3 nucleotides are TGCAGCGTTGAAGTGATTAGCGGGAGTACTGGGTACGAGCAGTACTTC. Its protein product is CSVEVISGSTGYEQYF.

The chain has TRBV28 and TRBJ1-2; no clear D gene. V was trimmed by 1 base and J by 7 bases, leaving 13 bases between them. This CDR3 has 14 amino acids. Germline-derived CDR1 and CDR2 are MDHEN and SYDVKM. The CDR3 coding sequence is TGTGCCAGCAGTTTATTTGTAGGGTTTTCTGGCTACACCTTC. It yields the protein CASSLFVGFSGYTF.

V gene TRBV28 combines with J gene TRBJ1-1; tentative D call: TRBD1 (5 bases). Germline CDR1 MDHEN, CDR2 SYDVKM. The V end lost 6 bases, the J end lost 5 bases, and 22 bases lay between the germline ends. The CDR3 loop spans 16 amino acids. DNA of the CDR3: TGTGCCAGCAGCCCACCCCAAGGCGGGGCGAGTACTGAAGCTTTCTTT. Translating gives CASSPPQGGASTEAFF. Looking up the rest from reference TRBV28 and TRBJ1-1 gives the full variable domain: DVKVTQSSRYLVKRTGEKVFLECVQDMDHENMFWYRQDPGLGLRLIYFSYDVKMKEKGDIPEGYSVSREKKERFSLILESASTNQTSMYLCASSPPQGGASTEAFFGQGTRLTVV.

The genes are TRBV5-5 and TRBJ2-7; tentative D call: TRBD1 (6 bases). The germline V and J ends were trimmed by 2 bases and 3 bases, with 24 bases remaining between them. The length of the CDR3 is 18 residues. CDR1 SGHKS and CDR2 YYEKEE come from the germline V gene (reference sequence). The CDR3 here is CASSFPRVGQGLIYEQYF. In DNA, the CDR3 is TGTGCCAGCAGCTTCCCGCGGGTCGGTCAGGGGTTGATCTACGAGCAGTACTTC.

The CDR3 loop reads CAWRGTSAVDYEQYF. CDR3 DNA sequence: TGTGCCTGGAGGGGGACTAGCGCTGTGGACTACGAGCAGTACTTC. V gene TRBV30 combines with J gene TRBJ2-7; 10 bases match TRBD2. CDR3 length equals 15 residues. CDR1 is GTSNPN and CDR2 is SVGIG in the germline V gene (reference sequence). Unmatched junction bases numbered 8, after V lost 3 bases and J lost 3 bases.